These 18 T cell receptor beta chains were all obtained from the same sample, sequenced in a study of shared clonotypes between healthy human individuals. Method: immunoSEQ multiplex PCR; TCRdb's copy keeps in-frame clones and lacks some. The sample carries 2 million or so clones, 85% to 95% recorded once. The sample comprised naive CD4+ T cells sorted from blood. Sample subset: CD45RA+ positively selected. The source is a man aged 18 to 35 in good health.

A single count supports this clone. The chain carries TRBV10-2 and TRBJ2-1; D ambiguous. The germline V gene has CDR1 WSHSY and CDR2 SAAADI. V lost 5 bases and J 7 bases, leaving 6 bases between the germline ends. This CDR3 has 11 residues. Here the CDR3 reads CASSTGNEQFF. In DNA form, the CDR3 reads TGCGCCAGCAGTACCGGGAATGAGCAGTTCTTC.

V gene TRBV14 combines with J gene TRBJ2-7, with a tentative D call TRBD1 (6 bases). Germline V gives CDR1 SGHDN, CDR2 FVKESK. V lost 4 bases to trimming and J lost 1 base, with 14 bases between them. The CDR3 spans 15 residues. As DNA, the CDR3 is TGTGCCAGCAGCCCTGTTACAGGGATTTCCTACGAGCAGTACTTC. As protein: CASSPVTGISYEQYF.

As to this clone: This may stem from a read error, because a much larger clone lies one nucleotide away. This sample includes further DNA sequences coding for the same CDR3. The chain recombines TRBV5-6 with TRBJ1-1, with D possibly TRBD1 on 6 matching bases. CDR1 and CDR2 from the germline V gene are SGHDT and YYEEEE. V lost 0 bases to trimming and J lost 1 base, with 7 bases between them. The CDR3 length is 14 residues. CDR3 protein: CASSLGQANTEAFF. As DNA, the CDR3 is TGTGCCAGCAGCTTGGGACAGGCGAACACTGAAGCTTTCTTT.

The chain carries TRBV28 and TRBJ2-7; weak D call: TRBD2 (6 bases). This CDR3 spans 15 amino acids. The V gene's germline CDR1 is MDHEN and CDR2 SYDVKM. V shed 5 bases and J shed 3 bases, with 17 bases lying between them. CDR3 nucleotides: TGTGCCAGCAGTCCCCCCGGGGGACCGATCTACGAGCAGTACTTC. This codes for CASSPPGGPIYEQYF.

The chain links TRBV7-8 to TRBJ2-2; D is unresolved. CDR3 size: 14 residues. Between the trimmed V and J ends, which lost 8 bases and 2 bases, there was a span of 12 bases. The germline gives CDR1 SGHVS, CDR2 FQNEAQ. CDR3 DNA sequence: TGTGCCAGCGGACGGGCGGCTAACACCGGGGAGCTGTTTTTT. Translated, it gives CASGRAANTGELFF.

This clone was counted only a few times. The CDR3 DNA reads TGTGCCAGCAGTGAGCAGGAAGGTTCACCCCTCCACTTT. Its translation is CASSEQEGSPLHF. This chain links TRBV2 with TRBJ1-6; D is unresolved. Germline V gene lookup returns CDR1 SNHLY and CDR2 FYNNEI. V shed 3 bases and J shed 9 bases, with 9 bases lying between them. This CDR3 has 13 residues.

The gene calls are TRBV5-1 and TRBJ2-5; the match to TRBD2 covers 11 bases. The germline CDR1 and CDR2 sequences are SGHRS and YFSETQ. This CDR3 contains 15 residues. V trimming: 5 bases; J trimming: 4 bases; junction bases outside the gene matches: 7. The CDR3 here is CASSGTSGLIETQYF. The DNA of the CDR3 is TGCGCCAGCAGTGGGACTAGCGGACTAATAGAGACCCAGTACTTC.

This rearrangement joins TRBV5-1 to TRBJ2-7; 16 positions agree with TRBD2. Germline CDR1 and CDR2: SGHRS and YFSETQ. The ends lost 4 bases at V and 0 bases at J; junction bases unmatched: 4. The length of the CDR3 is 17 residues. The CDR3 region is CASSQGLAGGGSYEQYF. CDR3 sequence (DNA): TGCGCCAGCAGCCAGGGACTAGCGGGAGGGGGCTCCTACGAGCAGTACTTC.

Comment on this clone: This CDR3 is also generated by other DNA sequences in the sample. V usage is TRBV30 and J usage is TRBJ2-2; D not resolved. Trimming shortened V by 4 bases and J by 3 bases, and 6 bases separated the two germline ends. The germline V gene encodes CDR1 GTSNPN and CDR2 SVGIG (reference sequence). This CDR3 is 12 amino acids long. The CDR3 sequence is CAWNRDTGELFF. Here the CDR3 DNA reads TGTGCCTGGAATAGGGACACCGGGGAGCTGTTTTTT.

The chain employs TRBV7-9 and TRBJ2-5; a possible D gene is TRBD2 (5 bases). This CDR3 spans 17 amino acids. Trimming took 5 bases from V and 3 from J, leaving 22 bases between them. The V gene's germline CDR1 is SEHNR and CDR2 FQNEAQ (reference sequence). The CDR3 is CASSRGWPEPLEETQYF. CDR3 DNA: TGTGCCAGCAGCCGAGGGTGGCCAGAACCACTTGAAGAGACCCAGTACTTC.

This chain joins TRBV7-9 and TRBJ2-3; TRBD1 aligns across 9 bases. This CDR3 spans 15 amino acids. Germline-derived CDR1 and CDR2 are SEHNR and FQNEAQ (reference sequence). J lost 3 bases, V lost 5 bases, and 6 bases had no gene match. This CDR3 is CASSLGTGWTDTQYF. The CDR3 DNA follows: TGTGCCAGCAGCCTGGGGACAGGGTGGACAGATACGCAGTATTTT.

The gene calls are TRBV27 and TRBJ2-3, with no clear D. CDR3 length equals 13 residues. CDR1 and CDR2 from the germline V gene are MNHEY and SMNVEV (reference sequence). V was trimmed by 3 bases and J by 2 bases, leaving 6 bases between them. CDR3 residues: CASSLWITDTQYF. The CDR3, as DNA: TGTGCCAGCAGTTTGTGGATCACAGATACGCAGTATTTT.

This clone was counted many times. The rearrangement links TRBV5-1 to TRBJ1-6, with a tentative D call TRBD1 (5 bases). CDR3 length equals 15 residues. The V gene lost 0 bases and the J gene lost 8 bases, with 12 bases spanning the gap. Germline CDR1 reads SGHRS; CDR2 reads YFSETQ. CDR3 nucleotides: TGCGCCAGCAGCTTGGAGGGGAGGTGGGATTCACCCCTCCACTTT. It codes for CASSLEGRWDSPLHF.

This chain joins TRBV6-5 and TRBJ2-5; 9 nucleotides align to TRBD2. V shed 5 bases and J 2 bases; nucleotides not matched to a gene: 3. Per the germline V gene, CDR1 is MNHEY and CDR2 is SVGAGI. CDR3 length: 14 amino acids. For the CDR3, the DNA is TGTGCCAGCAGTGTAGCGGGAGTGCAAGAGACCCAGTACTTC. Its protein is CASSVAGVQETQYF.

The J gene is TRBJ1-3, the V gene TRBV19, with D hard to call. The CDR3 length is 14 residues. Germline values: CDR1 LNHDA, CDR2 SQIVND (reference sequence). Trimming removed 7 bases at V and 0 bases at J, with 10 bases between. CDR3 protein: CASTLRGSGNTIYF. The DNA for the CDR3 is TGTGCCAGTACCCTCCGCGGCTCTGGAAACACCATATATTTT.

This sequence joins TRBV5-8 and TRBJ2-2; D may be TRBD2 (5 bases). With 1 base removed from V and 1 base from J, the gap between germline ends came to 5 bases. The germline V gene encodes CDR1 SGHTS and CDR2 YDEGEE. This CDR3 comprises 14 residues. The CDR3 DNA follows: TGTGCCAGCAGCTTGAGCGGGAACACCGGGGAGCTGTTTTTT. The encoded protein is CASSLSGNTGELFF.

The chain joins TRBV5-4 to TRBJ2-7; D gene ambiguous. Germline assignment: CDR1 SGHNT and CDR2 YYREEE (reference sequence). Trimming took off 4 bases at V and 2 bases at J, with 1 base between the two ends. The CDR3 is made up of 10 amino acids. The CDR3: CASSAYEQYF. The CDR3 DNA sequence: TGTGCCAGCAGCGCCTACGAGCAGTACTTC.

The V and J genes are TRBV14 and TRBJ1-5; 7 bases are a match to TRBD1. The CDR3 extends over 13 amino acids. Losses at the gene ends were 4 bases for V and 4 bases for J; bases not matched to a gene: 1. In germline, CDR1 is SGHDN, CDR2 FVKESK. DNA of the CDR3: TGTGCCAGCAGCCGGACAGGTAATCAGCCCCAGCATTTT. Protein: CASSRTGNQPQHF.